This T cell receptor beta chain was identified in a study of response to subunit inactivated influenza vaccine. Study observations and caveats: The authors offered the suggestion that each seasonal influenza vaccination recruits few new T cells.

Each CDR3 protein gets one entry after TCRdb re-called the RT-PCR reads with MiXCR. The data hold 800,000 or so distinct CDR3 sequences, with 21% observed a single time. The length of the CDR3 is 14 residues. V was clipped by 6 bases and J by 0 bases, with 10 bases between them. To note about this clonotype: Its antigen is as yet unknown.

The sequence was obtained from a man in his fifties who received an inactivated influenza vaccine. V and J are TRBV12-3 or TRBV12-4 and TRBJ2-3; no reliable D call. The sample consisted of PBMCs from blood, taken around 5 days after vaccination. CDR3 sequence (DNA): TGTGCCAGCAGCATCCCCCCGAGCACAGATACGCAGTATTTT. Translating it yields CASSIPPSTDTQYF.